The rows below give T cell receptor beta chains drawn from one sample of a study of cytomegalovirus exposure and HLA in healthy donors. Repertoires were generated with immunoSEQ multiplex PCR, while TCRdb's copy carries only in-frame clones and drops some. The table gives 150,000 to 200,000 clones; the top ten clones make up about 0.79% of it. The sample was PBMCs. The receptors shown here come from a woman aged 18 to 35 in good health and CMV-seropositive. Each CDR3 is given with its conserved first and last residue. D genes are given only for firm matches.

d_gene	v_gene	j_gene	CDR3aa	CDR3nt
TRBD1	TRBV6-1	TRBJ2-4	CASSESGQVAKNIQYF	TGTGCCAGCAGTGAATCCGGACAGGTAGCCAAAAACATTCAGTACTTC
-	TRBV6-1	TRBJ1-2	CASSGALDSYSGYTF	TGTGCCAGCAGTGGAGCCTTGGACAGCTACTCGGGCTACACCTTC
TRBD1	TRBV19	TRBJ2-3	CASGPGQGVDTQYF	TGTGCCAGTGGGCCGGGACAGGGTGTAGATACGCAGTATTTT
TRBD2	TRBV5-4	TRBJ2-3	CASSLSGSVTDTQYF	TGTGCCAGCAGCTTGAGCGGGAGTGTCACAGATACGCAGTATTTT
TRBD1	TRBV4-1	TRBJ1-1	CASSQGRDRGLNTEAFF	TGCGCCAGCAGCCAAGGGAGGGACAGGGGATTGAACACTGAAGCTTTCTTT
TRBD1	TRBV2	TRBJ1-2	CASSVDRGGYYGYTF	TGTGCCAGCAGTGTGGACAGGGGAGGGTACTATGGCTACACCTTC
-	TRBV4-3	TRBJ1-2	CASSQSQGYDYGYTF	TGCGCCAGCAGCCAATCCCAGGGGTACGACTATGGCTACACCTTC
-	TRBV11-2	TRBJ2-1	CASSLAGADNEQFF	TGTGCCAGCAGCTTAGCGGGAGCCGACAATGAGCAGTTCTTC
-	TRBV2	TRBJ2-3	CASSEVGGHTDTQYF	TGTGCCAGCAGTGAAGTTGGAGGGCACACAGATACGCAGTATTTT
-	TRBV12-5	TRBJ2-3	CASEGQPTDTQYF	TGTGCTAGTGAGGGGCAACCCACAGATACGCAGTATTTT
-	TRBV5-6	TRBJ2-5	CASSLSPGWGEETQYF	TGTGCCAGCAGCTTAAGTCCGGGCTGGGGAGAAGAGACCCAGTACTTC
-	TRBV30	TRBJ1-6	CAWRDRMSFYNSPLHF	TGTGCCTGGAGGGACAGAATGAGCTTCTATAATTCACCCCTCCACTTT
-	TRBV27	TRBJ2-3	CASSLSTSTDTQYF	TGTGCCAGCAGTTTATCGACTAGCACAGATACGCAGTATTTT
TRBD1	TRBV6-5	TRBJ2-7	CASSRDRDYEQYF	TGTGCCAGCAGTCGGGACAGGGACTACGAGCAGTACTTC
TRBD1	TRBV5-6	TRBJ1-1	CASSWRTGANTEAFF	TGTGCCAGCAGCTGGCGGACAGGGGCGAACACTGAAGCTTTCTTT
-	TRBV5-4	TRBJ1-2	CASSLEGMANYGYTF	TGTGCCAGCAGCTTGGAGGGGATGGCTAACTATGGCTACACCTTC
-	TRBV7-9	TRBJ2-7	CASSFSSGIEQYF	TGTGCCAGCAGCTTTTCGTCAGGGATCGAGCAGTACTTC
-	TRBV28	TRBJ2-7	CASTVAGSLNEQYF	TGTGCCAGCACGGTCGCGGGGAGCTTGAACGAGCAGTACTTC
-	TRBV6-1	TRBJ1-5	CASSEAGANQPQHF	TGTGCCAGCAGTGAAGCAGGAGCCAATCAGCCCCAGCATTTT
TRBD2	TRBV5-1	TRBJ2-5	CASSSILTSGRGETQYF	TGCGCCAGCAGCTCCATACTGACTAGCGGGAGGGGAGAGACCCAGTACTTC
-	TRBV5-8	TRBJ2-7	CASTKAPKQGHEQYF	TGTGCCAGCACCAAGGCCCCAAAACAGGGCCACGAGCAGTACTTC
-	TRBV7-2	TRBJ2-5	CASSPTGVSETQYF	TGTGCCAGCAGCCCAACGGGGGTTTCAGAGACCCAGTACTTC
-	TRBV27	TRBJ1-5	CASSLSLTDQPQHF	TGTGCCAGCAGTTTATCATTGACAGATCAGCCCCAGCATTTT
-	TRBV5-1	TRBJ2-7	CASSSGQPSYEQYF	TGCGCCAGCAGCTCGGGACAACCGTCCTACGAGCAGTACTTC
-	TRBV11-2	TRBJ2-7	CASSPPTAGTISYEQYF	TGTGCCAGCAGCCCGCCGACAGCTGGAACGATCTCCTACGAGCAGTACTTC
TRBD1	TRBV4-1	TRBJ1-2	CASSQAGTGAYGYTF	TGCGCCAGCAGCCAAGCCGGGACAGGGGCTTATGGCTACACCTTC
TRBD2	TRBV11-3	TRBJ2-7	CASSFGGGFLSYEQYF	TGTGCCAGCAGCTTTGGCGGGGGGTTTCTTTCCTACGAGCAGTACTTC
TRBD1	TRBV4-2	TRBJ2-4	CASSQAPGTGGFLYF	TGTGCCAGCAGCCAAGCCCCCGGGACAGGGGGTTTCCTGTACTTC
TRBD1	TRBV18	TRBJ1-1	CASSPGTGRTEAFF	TGTGCCAGCTCACCAGGGACAGGGCGGACTGAAGCTTTCTTT
-	TRBV7-9	TRBJ1-5	CASTAGNQPQHF	TGTGCCAGCACGGCGGGCAATCAGCCCCAGCATTTT
-	TRBV11-2	TRBJ2-3	CASSKQVTSDTQYF	TGTGCCAGCAGCAAACAGGTTACGTCAGATACGCAGTATTTT
TRBD1	TRBV19	TRBJ1-1	CASSQGAWAFF	TGTGCCAGTTCCCAGGGGGCTTGGGCTTTCTTT
-	TRBV6-5	TRBJ2-5	CASSYSWTDQETQYF	TGTGCCAGCAGTTACTCATGGACAGACCAAGAGACCCAGTACTTC
TRBD1	TRBV13	TRBJ1-2	CASSLRQGANYGYTF	TGTGCCAGCAGCTTACGACAGGGGGCCAACTATGGCTACACCTTC
TRBD1	TRBV2	TRBJ2-5	CASKQDRYQETQYF	TGTGCCAGCAAGCAGGACAGGTACCAAGAGACCCAGTACTTC
-	TRBV5-5	TRBJ2-3	CASSVGVLGTDTQYF	TGTGCCAGCAGCGTCGGGGTTCTCGGCACAGATACGCAGTATTTT
TRBD1	TRBV5-1	TRBJ2-7	CASGSGTVPLEQYF	TGCGCCAGCGGATCCGGGACAGTCCCCCTGGAGCAGTACTTC
TRBD2	TRBV19	TRBJ2-2	CASSIGTSGGLGTGELFF	TGTGCCAGTAGTATAGGAACTAGCGGGGGGTTAGGAACCGGGGAGCTGTTTTTT
-	TRBV15	TRBJ1-1	CATSTPVNTEAFF	TGTGCCACCAGCACACCAGTGAACACTGAAGCTTTCTTT
-	TRBV6-5	TRBJ2-7	CASRPVWGVSYEQYF	TGTGCCAGCAGGCCAGTGTGGGGGGTTTCGTACGAGCAGTACTTC